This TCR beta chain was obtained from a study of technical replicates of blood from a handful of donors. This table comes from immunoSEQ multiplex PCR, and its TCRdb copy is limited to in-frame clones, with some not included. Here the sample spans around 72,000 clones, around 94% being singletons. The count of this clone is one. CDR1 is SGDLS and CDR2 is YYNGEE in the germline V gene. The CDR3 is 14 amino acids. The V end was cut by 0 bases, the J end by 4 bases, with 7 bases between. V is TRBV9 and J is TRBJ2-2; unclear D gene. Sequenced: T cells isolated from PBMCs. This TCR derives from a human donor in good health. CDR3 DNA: TGTGCCAGCAGCGTAGTCTCGTTCACCGGGGAGCTGTTTTTT. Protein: CASSVVSFTGELFF.